Below are 7 T cell receptor beta chains sequenced from a single sample in a study of regulatory T cells in long-lasting Graves disease (dated by TCRdb to the early 2020s). The sample's time point label, in plain terms: persistent/refractory GD, antithyroid drugs over 5 years with positive TRAb. For both TCR sequencing and RNA sequencing, RNA was extracted from PBMCs using TRIzol. Library preparation was by multiplex PCR. Sequencing was carried out with an Illumina HiSeq 4000. TCR beta libraries were built with iRepertoire HTBI primers and Arm-PCR amplification of CDR3 regions. The raw public reads went through TCRdb reprocessing: fastp at Q25, MiXCR clone calling, in-frame beta chains kept. Duplicate CDR3 protein sequences are folded into a single record with the most common DNA and genes. This sample is represented by a few hundred thousand distinct CDR3 sequences; 23% of them were singletons. The top ten clonotypes cover around 30% of the sample.

Sequences were derived from peripheral blood mononuclear cells (PBMCs), sampled when the disease was refractory, from a patient treated with antithyroid drugs. Source of these receptors: a woman aged 40 to 50 with Graves disease. Donor details come from another sample of the same person, matched by shared clones.

Notes on this clonotype: Compared with germline, one end of the junction differs, possibly owing to a read error. This chain joins TRBV12-3 or TRBV12-4 and TRBJ2-5, with a possible D match to TRBD1 (5 bases). The CDR3 has 13 residues. The CDR3 nucleotides read TGTGCCAGCAGTTTAGGTCAGACAGAGGCCCAGTACTTC. This codes for CASSLGQTEAQYF.

A few counts support this clonotype. V usage is TRBV7-9 and J usage is TRBJ2-5, with TRBD2 matching 15 bases. The CDR3 runs 16 residues. Germline V gene sequence: CDR1 SEHNR, CDR2 FQNEAQ (reference sequence). Trimming took 5 bases from V and 5 from J; bases not matched to a gene: 6. The chain's CDR3 is CASSTYGLAGGETQYF. CDR3 DNA sequence: TGTGCCAGCAGCACCTACGGACTAGCGGGAGGGGAGACCCAGTACTTC. The full variable domain, rest sourced from reference TRBV7-9 and TRBJ2-5, is DTGVSQNPRHKITKRGQNVTFRCDPISEHNRLYWYRQTLGQGPEFLTYFQNEAQLEKSRLLSDRFSAERPKGSFSTLEIQRTEQGDSAMYLCASSTYGLAGGETQYFGPGTRLLVL.

This clonotype was detected ten times or more. CDR3 residues: CASGWRVSGANVLTF. The CDR3 nucleotides are TGTGCCAGCGGGTGGAGGGTCTCTGGGGCCAACGTCCTGACTTTC. V is TRBV2 and J is TRBJ2-6, with D possibly matching TRBD2 (6 bases). The CDR3 contains 15 residues. Germline V lookup: CDR1 SNHLY, CDR2 FYNNEI. Deletions cut 8 bases from V and 0 bases from J, with 11 bases between.

The chain uses TRBV10-3 and TRBJ2-7; D might be TRBD2 (7 bases). Trimming took off 4 bases at V and 1 base at J, with 11 bases between the two ends. The CDR3 runs to 14 residues. CDR1 and CDR2 (germline): ENHRY, SYGVKD. CDR3 sequence: CAISVGGQSYEQYF. The CDR3 DNA follows: TGTGCCATCAGTGTCGGGGGGCAGTCCTACGAGCAGTACTTC.

This clonotype was counted a few times. This chain joins TRBV28 and TRBJ1-5; D is unresolved. V was pared by 3 bases and J by 5 bases, with 14 bases between. The CDR3 totals 15 residues. Per the germline V gene, CDR1 is MDHEN and CDR2 is SYDVKM. CDR3 sequence reads: CASSLTSRTYQPQHF. CDR3 in DNA: TGTGCCAGCAGTTTGACGAGCAGGACTTATCAGCCCCAGCATTTT.

This clonotype was counted ten times or more. V usage is TRBV28 and J usage is TRBJ2-7; D is possibly TRBD1 (5 bases). V lost 2 bases and J lost 4, with 18 bases in between. The CDR3 is made up of 16 amino acids. Germline CDR1 and CDR2: MDHEN and SYDVKM. CDR3 loop: CASSLGGRVVAYEQYF. CDR3 nucleotides: TGTGCCAGCAGTTTAGGTGGCAGGGTGGTGGCGTACGAGCAGTACTTC.

This clonotype occurred many times. The chain uses TRBV28 and TRBJ1-1; weak D call: TRBD1 (6 bases). CDR3 size: 14 residues. From germline, CDR1 is MDHEN and CDR2 SYDVKM. V lost 2 bases and J lost 10, with 17 bases in between. The CDR3 spells CASSLIGGGPGAFF. CDR3 nucleotide sequence: TGTGCCAGCAGTTTAATAGGGGGGGGCCCCGGAGCTTTCTTT.